This T cell receptor (beta chain) was identified in a study of T cell changes during pregnancy in multiple sclerosis. This clone showed up just once. Data came from immunoSEQ multiplex PCR; TCRdb stores just in-frame clones and leaves some out. The data hold about 97,000 clones, with around 92% observed a single time. V gave up 4 bases and J gave up 7 bases; unmatched junction bases: 8. Per the germline V gene, CDR1 is LNHDA and CDR2 is SQIVND (reference sequence). CDR3 length equals 16 residues. This TCR came from a female donor with multiple sclerosis, enrolled in a pregnancy study. Specimen: peripheral blood, collected in the second trimester of pregnancy. The chain carries TRBV19 and TRBJ1-4; 11 bases agree with TRBD1. In DNA form, the CDR3 reads TGTGCCAGTAGTAGGGGCACCGGGACAGGGGGTGAAAAACTGTTTTTT. Its protein is CASSRGTGTGGEKLFF.